This is a list of T cell receptor beta chains from one sample in a study of Graves' ophthalmopathy and Graves' hyperthyroidism. TCRdb recomputed calls from the multiplex PCR reads with MiXCR, one row per CDR3 protein. The profile shows approximately 330,000 distinct CDR3 sequences, about 17% of them singletons. The sample consisted of peripheral blood. The receptors shown here come from an adult man with Graves' ophthalmopathy. Each CDR3 is given with its conserved first and last residue. The D gene is left open where the match is weak. Expanded clones are given a class, and other clones once, few, many or no size at all.

V gene	J gene	clone size	D gene	CDR3 DNA	CDR3 protein
TRBV5-1	TRBJ2-2	many	TRBD2	TGCGCCAGCAGCTGGACTAGCGGCAACACCGGGGAGCTGTTTTTT	CASSWTSGNTGELFF
TRBV6-9	TRBJ2-7	-	-	-	CASSSSKTGAREYF
TRBV12-3/TRBV12-4	TRBJ1-5	many	-	TGTGCCAGCAGTTTACAAAGGTCTCAGCCCCAGCATTTT	CASSLQRSQPQHF
TRBV12-3/TRBV12-4	TRBJ2-5	-	-	TGTGCCAGCAGAGCCGGGATGCAAGAGACCCAGTACTTC	CASRAGMQETQYF
TRBV2	TRBJ2-7	many	TRBD2	TGTGCCAGCAGTGACCCGGGGGGCGAGCAGTACTTC	CASSDPGGEQYF
TRBV5-1	TRBJ1-2	many	TRBD1	TGCGCCAGCAGCTTGGATGACAGGGGGCCTTATGGCTACACCTTC	CASSLDDRGPYGYTF
TRBV20-1	TRBJ1-1	many	TRBD1	TGCAGTGCTTCCGAGGACAGGATGAACACTGAAGCTTTCTTT	CSASEDRMNTEAFF
TRBV2	TRBJ1-5	many	-	TGTGCCAGCATGATGGGACAAAATCAGCCCCAGCATTTT	CASMMGQNQPQHF
TRBV18	TRBJ1-1	few	-	TGTGCCAGCTCACCTCCGACAGTAAGGAACACTGAAGCTTTCTTT	CASSPPTVRNTEAFF
TRBV30	TRBJ1-5	-	-	TGTGTCTGGAGTGTCTCGGACCATCAGCCCCAGCATTTT	CVWSVSDHQPQHF
TRBV28	TRBJ1-1	many	-	TGTGCCAGCAGCCTAGAAGAGTATGAAGCTTTCTTT	CASSLEEYEAFF
TRBV6-5	TRBJ2-7	-	TRBD1	TGTGCCAGCAGTTCCCTACTGGGGACAGGGTCCTACGAGCAGTACTTC	CASSSLLGTGSYEQYF
TRBV6-5	TRBJ1-2	many	-	TGTGGAAGCGAGGGGTGGTATGGCTACACCTTC	CGSEGWYGYTF
TRBV27	TRBJ2-7	many	-	TGTGCCAGCAGTTTAATTAGCGACTCGTCCTACGAGCAGTACTTC	CASSLISDSSYEQYF
TRBV4-1	TRBJ1-1	many	-	TGCGCCAGCAGCCCCCTCCCGCGCGGGTGGGACACTGAAGCTTTCTTT	CASSPLPRGWDTEAFF
TRBV6-2/TRBV6-3	TRBJ1-2	many	TRBD1	TGTGCCAGCAGTTACCCCGGACAGGGGGACTATGGCTACACCTTC	CASSYPGQGDYGYTF
TRBV24-1	TRBJ1-2	many	TRBD1	TGTGCCACCAGTGATTTTCCAGGGGGAGACTATGGCTACACCTTC	CATSDFPGGDYGYTF